This TCR beta chain was profiled in a study of T-cell reconstitution after alpha-beta-depleted transplantation in children. V dropped 0 bases and J dropped 7; count of bases not matched to a gene: 8. CDR3 length: 15 amino acids. Looked up from germline, CDR1 is DFQATT and CDR2 is SNEGSKA (reference sequence). Using unique molecular identifiers, the investigators prepared the TCRbeta library. MiXCR, run by TCRdb on the PCR reads, gives a single entry per CDR3 protein. This sample carries approximately 590,000 distinct CDR3 sequences, about 10% of them seen once, and the ten largest clones take less than 4.5%. This clonotype was recorded a few times.

The sequence derives from a human donor who donated a stem cell graft to a child with acute myeloid leukemia. The sample consisted of PBMCs from the stem cell graft donor, taken from the stem cell graft. The chain couples TRBV20-1 to TRBJ2-1, with 8 bases identical to TRBD2. The CDR3 sequence is CSARDLAAGVNEQFF. The CDR3 nucleotides read TGCAGTGCTAGAGATCTAGCAGCGGGAGTGAATGAGCAGTTCTTC.